This T cell receptor (beta chain) was observed in a study of T-cell memory formation after mild COVID-19. This clonotype was seen ten or more times. One entry per CDR3 protein results from TCRdb running MiXCR on the 5' RACE reads. Of tens of thousands of distinct CDR3 sequences listed, over 8.5% were seen once; the top ten hold roughly 12%. The germline V and J ends were trimmed by 4 bases and 4 bases, with 14 bases remaining between them. This CDR3 spans 14 amino acids. This chain uses TRBV12-3 or TRBV12-4 with TRBJ2-7, with D unclear. The sample taken for sequencing was PBMCs or a T cell subset sorted from them (not recorded which). This sequence originates from an adult woman who had mild COVID-19 (a few samples of this study predate the infection). Cell type and time point are not known. CDR3: CASSSQIPPYEQYF. CDR3 sequence (DNA): TGTGCCAGCAGTTCCCAGATTCCCCCTTACGAGCAGTACTTC.